This T cell receptor beta chain was observed in a study of blood T cell repertoires in COVID-19. This CDR3 comprises 16 residues. Germline V lookup: CDR1 SSHAT, CDR2 FNYEAQ (reference sequence). Points on this clone: A junction boundary mismatches the germline segment, possibly from a read error.

Methods used by the authors: Reference gene primer amplification in the assay estimated nucleated cell counts. Only in-frame clones appear in the TCRdb table, and some are missing; sequencing was by immunoSEQ multiplex PCR. D and trimming come from the DNA, and the V and J calls and clone size come from that table. Of some 190,000 clones in the sample, 84% were seen once. The chain employs TRBV7-7 and TRBJ1-4; maybe TRBD1 (6 bases). Sequenced sample: PBMCs or T cells enriched from blood (not recorded which). This sequence originates from a woman under 40 who had been exposed to COVID-19. The CDR3 DNA sequence: TGTGCTAGCAGCCCCGCCAGTAGCGGGGGGCGTGAAAAACTGTTTTTT. This gives the protein CASSPASSGGREKLFF.